The source of this T cell receptor (beta chain) is a study of human T cells and chemical hapten exposure. About the research overall: TCR yield per sample varied, mainly due to pooled library volumes. Study-wide results and limits: Having alopecia, the donors may differ immunologically from healthy people. Among expanded TCRs, significantly more large CDR3 similarity clusters formed than among controls.

Germline CDR1 LGHNA, CDR2 YSLEER. The CDR3 is 15 amino acids. The V end lost 0 bases, the J end lost 9 bases, and 12 bases lay between the germline ends. TCRdb reanalysed the RACE reads using MiXCR and keeps one entry per CDR3 protein. The data hold roughly 48,000 distinct CDR3 sequences, with approximately 9.9% observed a single time. Comments on this clonotype: No antigen is known for it.

Documented time point: patch test 1, 2 weeks after DPC sensitization. The sample's treatment: therapeutic diphenylcyclopropenone sensitization with weekly scalp DPC. Whole blood that had not been fractionated was the source of extracted total RNA. The source of this sequence is a woman between 40 and 55 years old with alopecia areata. Some clones in this sample may be carry-over from other donors' samples. The chain couples TRBV4-3 to TRBJ1-6; D possibly corresponds to TRBD1 (5 bases). Sequenced material: whole blood, taken in connection with sensitization to the hapten diphenylcyclopropenone (DPC). CDR3 loop: CASSQDWRTPSPLHF. The DNA of the CDR3 is TGCGCCAGCAGCCAAGATTGGCGGACACCTTCACCCCTCCACTTT.